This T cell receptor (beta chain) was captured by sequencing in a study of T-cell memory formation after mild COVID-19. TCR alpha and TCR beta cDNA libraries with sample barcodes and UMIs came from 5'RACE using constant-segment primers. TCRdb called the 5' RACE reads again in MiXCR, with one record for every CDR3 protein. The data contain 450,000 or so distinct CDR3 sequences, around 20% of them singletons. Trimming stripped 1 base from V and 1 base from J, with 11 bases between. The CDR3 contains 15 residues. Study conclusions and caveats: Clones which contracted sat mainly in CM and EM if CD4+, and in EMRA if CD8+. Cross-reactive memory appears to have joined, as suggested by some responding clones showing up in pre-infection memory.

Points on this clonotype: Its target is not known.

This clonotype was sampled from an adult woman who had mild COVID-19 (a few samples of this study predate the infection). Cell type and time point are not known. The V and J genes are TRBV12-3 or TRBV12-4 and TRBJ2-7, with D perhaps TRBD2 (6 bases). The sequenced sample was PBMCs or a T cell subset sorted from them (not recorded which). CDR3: CASSLVLARSYEQYF. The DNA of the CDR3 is TGTGCCAGCAGTTTAGTTCTAGCGCGATCCTACGAGCAGTACTTC.